In this sample, the clone carrying this TCR beta chain turned up once. The data were obtained in a study of blood T cell repertoires in COVID-19. Study as a whole: Acute-phase and convalescent COVID-19 samples originated in the United States, Italy and Spain. The analysed material was cDNA or gDNA that came from T cells, B-cell-depleted T cells, or PBMCs.

The germline V gene encodes CDR1 SGHNT and CDR2 YYREEE (reference sequence). The junction had 9 bases not matched to a gene; V was cut back by 6 bases and J by 2 bases. This CDR3 has 15 amino acids. Under the authors' procedure: Nucleated cell number was recorded as an estimate derived from reference gene primer amplification. Only in-frame clones appear in the TCRdb table, and some are missing; sequencing was by immunoSEQ multiplex PCR. The DNA gave D and trimming, while V, J and clone size come from that table. The sample lists more than 250,000 clones, more than 75% occurring once. The source of this sequence is a man aged 45 to 65 with active or convalescent COVID-19. The chain recombines TRBV5-4 with TRBJ1-1; 8 bases are shared with TRBD1. Input material: peripheral blood. Here the CDR3 DNA reads TGTGCCAGCACGGAGGCAGGGGGCCTTAACACTGAAGCTTTCTTT. Its protein is CASTEAGGLNTEAFF.